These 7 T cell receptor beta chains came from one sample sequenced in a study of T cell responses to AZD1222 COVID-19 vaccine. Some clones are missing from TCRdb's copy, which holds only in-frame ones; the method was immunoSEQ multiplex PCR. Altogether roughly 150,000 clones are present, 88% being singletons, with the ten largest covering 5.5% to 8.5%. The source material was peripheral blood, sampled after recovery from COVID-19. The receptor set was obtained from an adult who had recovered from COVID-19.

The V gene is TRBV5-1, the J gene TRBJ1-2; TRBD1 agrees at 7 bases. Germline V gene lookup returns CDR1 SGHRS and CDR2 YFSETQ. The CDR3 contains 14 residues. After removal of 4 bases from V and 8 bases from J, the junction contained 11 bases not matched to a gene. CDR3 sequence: CASSPSTGDWGYTF. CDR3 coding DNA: TGCGCCAGCAGCCCCTCAACAGGGGACTGGGGCTACACCTTC.

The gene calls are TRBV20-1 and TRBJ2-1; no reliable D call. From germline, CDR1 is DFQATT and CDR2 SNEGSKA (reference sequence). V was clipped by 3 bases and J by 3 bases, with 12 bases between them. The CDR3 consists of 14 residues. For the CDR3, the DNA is TGCAGTGCTAGTCCCCCTATCGGCTACAATGAGCAGTTCTTC. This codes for CSASPPIGYNEQFF.

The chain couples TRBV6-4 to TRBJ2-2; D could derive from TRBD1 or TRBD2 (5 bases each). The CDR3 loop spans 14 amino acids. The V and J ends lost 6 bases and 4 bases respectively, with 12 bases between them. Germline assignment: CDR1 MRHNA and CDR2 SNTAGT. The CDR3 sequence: CASSLLGATGELFF. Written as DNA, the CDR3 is TGTGCCAGCAGCCTCCTCGGGGCCACCGGGGAGCTGTTTTTT.

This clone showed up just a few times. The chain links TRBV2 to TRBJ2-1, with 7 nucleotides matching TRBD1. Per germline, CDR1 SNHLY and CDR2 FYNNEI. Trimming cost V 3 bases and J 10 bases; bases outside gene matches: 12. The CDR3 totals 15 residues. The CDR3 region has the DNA TGTGCCAGCAGTGATGGTATAGGGGGCCACGCCGAGCAGTTCTTC. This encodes CASSDGIGGHAEQFF.

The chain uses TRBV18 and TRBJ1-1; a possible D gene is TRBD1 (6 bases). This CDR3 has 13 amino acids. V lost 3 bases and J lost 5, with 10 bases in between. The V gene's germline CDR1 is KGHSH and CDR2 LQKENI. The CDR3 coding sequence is TGTGCCAGCTCACCGTCCCAGGGGACTGAAGCTTTCTTT. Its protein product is CASSPSQGTEAFF.

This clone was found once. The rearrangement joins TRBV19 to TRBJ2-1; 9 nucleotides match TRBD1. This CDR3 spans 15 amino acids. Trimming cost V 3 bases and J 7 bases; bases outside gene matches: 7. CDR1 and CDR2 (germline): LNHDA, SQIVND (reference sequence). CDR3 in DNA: TGTGCCAGTAGTATTGGCGGACAGGGGATAAATGAGCAGTTCTTC. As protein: CASSIGGQGINEQFF.

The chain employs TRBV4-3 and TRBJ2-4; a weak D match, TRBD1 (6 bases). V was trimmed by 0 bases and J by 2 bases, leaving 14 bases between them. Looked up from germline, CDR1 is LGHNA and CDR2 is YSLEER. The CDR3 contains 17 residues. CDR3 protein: CASSQDRGTLPKNIQYF. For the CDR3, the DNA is TGCGCCAGCAGCCAAGATAGGGGGACACTGCCCAAAAACATTCAGTACTTC.